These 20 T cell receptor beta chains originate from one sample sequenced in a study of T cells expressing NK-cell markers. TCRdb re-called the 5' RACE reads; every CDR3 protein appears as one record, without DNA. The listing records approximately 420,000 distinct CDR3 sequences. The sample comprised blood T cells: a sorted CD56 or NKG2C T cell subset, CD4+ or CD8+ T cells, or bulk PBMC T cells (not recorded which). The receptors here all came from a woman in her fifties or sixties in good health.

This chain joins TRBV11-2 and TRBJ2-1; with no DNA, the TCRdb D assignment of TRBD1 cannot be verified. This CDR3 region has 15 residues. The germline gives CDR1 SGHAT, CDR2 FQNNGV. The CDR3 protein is CASSLATGGTGEQFF.

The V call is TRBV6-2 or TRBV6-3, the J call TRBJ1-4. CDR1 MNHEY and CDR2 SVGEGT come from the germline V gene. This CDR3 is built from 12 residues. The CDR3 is CASKGGYEKLFF.

This CDR3 reads CASSRRVDTGELFF. The rearrangement links TRBV12-3 or TRBV12-4 to TRBJ2-2; TCRdb names TRBD1, which stays unverified in the absence of DNA. This CDR3 spans 14 amino acids.

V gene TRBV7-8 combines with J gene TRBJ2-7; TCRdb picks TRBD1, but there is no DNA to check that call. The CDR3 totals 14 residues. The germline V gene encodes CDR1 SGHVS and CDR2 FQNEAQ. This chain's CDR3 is CASSAKTGTYEQYF.

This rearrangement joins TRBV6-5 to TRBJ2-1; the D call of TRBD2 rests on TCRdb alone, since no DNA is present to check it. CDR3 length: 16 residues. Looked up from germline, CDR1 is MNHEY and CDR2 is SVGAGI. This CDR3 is CASSYPRAGGRNEQFF.

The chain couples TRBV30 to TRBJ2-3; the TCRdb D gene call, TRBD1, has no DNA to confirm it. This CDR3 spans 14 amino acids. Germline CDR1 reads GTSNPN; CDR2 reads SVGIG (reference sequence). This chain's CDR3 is CAWRGAVGTDTQYF.

This chain's CDR3 is CASSPGLGTQYF. The rearrangement links TRBV18 to TRBJ2-5. Germline CDR1 is KGHSH and CDR2 is LQKENI. CDR3 length: 12 amino acids. Together with reference TRBV18 and TRBJ2-5, the CDR3 gives the full variable domain: NAGVMQNPRHLVRRRGQEARLRCSPMKGHSHVYWYRQLPEEGLKFMVYLQKENIIDESGMPKERFSAEFPKEGPSILRIQQVVRGDSAAYFCASSPGLGTQYFGPGTRLLVL.

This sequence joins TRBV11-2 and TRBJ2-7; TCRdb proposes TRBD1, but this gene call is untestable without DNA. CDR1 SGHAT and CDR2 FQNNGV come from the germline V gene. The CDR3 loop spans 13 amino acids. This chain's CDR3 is CASRGLLSYEQYF. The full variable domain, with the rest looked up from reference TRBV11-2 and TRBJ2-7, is EAGVAQSPRYKIIEKRQSVAFWCNPISGHATLYWYQQILGQGPKLLIQFQNNGVVDDSQLPKDRFSAERLKGVDSTLKIQPAKLEDSAVYLCASRGLLSYEQYFGPGTRLTVT.

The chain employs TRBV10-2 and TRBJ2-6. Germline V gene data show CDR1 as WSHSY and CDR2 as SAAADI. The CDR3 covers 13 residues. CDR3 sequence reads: CASSRSGANVLTF.

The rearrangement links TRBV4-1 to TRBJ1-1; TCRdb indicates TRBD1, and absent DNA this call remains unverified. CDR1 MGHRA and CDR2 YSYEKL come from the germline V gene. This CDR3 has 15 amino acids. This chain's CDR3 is CASSQETTGLADAFF.

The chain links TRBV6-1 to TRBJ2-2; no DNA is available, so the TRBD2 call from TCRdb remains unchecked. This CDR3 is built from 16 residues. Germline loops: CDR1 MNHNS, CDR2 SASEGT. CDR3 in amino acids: CASSEVLVSNTGELFF.

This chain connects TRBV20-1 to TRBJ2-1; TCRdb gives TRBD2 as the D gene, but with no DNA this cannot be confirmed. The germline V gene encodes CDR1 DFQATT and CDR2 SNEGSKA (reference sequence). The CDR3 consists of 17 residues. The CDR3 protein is CSAKHSGRLRSYNEQFF.

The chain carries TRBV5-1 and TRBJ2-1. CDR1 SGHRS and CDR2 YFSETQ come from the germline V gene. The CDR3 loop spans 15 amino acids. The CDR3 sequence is CASSLFQSSYNEQFF.

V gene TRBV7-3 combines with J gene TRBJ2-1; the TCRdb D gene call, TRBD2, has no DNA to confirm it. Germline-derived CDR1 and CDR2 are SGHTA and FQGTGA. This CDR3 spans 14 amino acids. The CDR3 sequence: CASSRDFRNQDRFF.

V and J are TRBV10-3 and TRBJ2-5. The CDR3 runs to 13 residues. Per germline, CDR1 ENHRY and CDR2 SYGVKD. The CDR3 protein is CAITSPGQETQYF.

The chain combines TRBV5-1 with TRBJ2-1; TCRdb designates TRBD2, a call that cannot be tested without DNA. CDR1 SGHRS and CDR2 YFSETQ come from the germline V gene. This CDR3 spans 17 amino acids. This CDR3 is CASSLHSGRPGDNEQFF.

The CDR3 region is CASTLETGGSVAKNIQYF. The chain combines TRBV12-3 or TRBV12-4 with TRBJ2-4; without DNA, the TCRdb call of TRBD1 cannot be checked. The CDR3 loop spans 18 amino acids.

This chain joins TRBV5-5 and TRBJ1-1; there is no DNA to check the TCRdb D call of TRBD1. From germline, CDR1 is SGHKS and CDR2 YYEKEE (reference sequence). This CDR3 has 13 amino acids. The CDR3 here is CASRKTELTEAFF.

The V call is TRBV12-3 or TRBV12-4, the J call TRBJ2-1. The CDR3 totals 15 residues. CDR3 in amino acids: CASSLAYHGYNEQFF.

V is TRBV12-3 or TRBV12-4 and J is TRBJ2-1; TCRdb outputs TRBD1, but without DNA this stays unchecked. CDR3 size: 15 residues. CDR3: CASSFILGAYNEQFF.